This T cell receptor beta chain appears in the sequencing data of a study of blood T cell repertoires in COVID-19. As for the study in general: The United States, Italy and Spain supplied acute and convalescent COVID-19 samples.

Seattle's enrolled individuals joined amid active infection and were then monitored longitudinally. This clone was observed once. As handled by the study authors: Nucleated cell counts were estimated from reference gene primer amplification. Measured with immunoSEQ multiplex PCR; TCRdb has only the in-frame clones, and not every one. The D gene and trimming were derived from the DNA, and the V and J assignments and clone size from that table. The sample lists fewer than 300,000 clones, 80% to 90% occurring once. Sequenced material: peripheral blood. The source of this sequence is a woman aged 45-65 years with COVID-19, enrolled during active disease.

CDR3 loop: CASSFLQGNYGYTF. The CDR3 DNA reads as TGTGCCAGCAGCTTTTTACAGGGCAACTATGGCTACACCTTC. This rearrangement joins TRBV11-2 to TRBJ1-2, with D perhaps TRBD1 (6 bases). The CDR3 is made up of 14 amino acids. Trimming removed 3 bases at V and 2 bases at J, with 10 bases between. The germline gives CDR1 SGHAT, CDR2 FQNNGV.